The 10 T cell receptor beta chains below come from one sample, sequenced in a study of shared clonotypes between healthy human individuals (dated by TCRdb to the early 2020s). CD8 naive samples were obtained by positive selection for CCR7 among CD45RO-negative cells, yielding a CD45RA+CCR7+ population from which TemRA cells were excluded. The library came from the immunoSEQ multiplex PCR assay. TCRdb holds this immuneACCESS table with in-frame rearrangements only. Some clones are missing; in checked studies, unresolved V genes explain under half, and the rest has no known cause. For this sample there are some 2.1 million clones; about 93% appear just once. The ten largest clonotypes hold about 1.7% of the sample. Material: naive CD8+ T cells from PBMCs. The sample's cell subset or site label, decoded: CD45RA+CCR7+. The receptor source for this set is a man in his late teens or twenties in good health. Some clones in this sample may be carry-over from other donors' samples.

V and J are TRBV28 and TRBJ2-2; D is perhaps TRBD2 (6 bases). This CDR3 spans 16 amino acids. Germline CDR1 MDHEN, CDR2 SYDVKM. Trimming took off 4 bases at V and 5 bases at J, with 17 bases between the two ends. The CDR3 DNA reads as TGTGCCAGCAGTTACCGGGCTAGCGCCTTTACCGGGGAGCTGTTTTTT. It encodes CASSYRASAFTGELFF.

A single count supports this clone. Other DNA sequences in this sample translate to the same CDR3. CDR3 sequence (DNA): TGTGCCAGTAGTATAGGAGGGAACTCCTACAATGAGCAGTTCTTC. It encodes CASSIGGNSYNEQFF. The chain carries TRBV19 and TRBJ2-1, with D possibly matching TRBD2 (5 bases). The CDR3 is 15 residues long. Germline V lookup: CDR1 LNHDA, CDR2 SQIVND (reference sequence). V was trimmed by 1 base and J by 0 bases, leaving 7 bases between them.

The chain carries TRBV7-9 and TRBJ2-2, with 8 bases that match TRBD2. V was pared by 7 bases and J by 5 bases, with 6 bases of the junction left unmatched. The CDR3 is made up of 14 amino acids. From germline, CDR1 is SEHNR and CDR2 FQNEAQ (reference sequence). CDR3: CASKDGRETGELFF. The CDR3 DNA reads TGTGCCAGCAAGGACGGGAGGGAAACCGGGGAGCTGTTTTTT.

The chain links TRBV9 to TRBJ2-2; D is uncertain. V was trimmed by 4 bases and J by 5 bases, leaving 12 bases between them. There are 14 residues in the CDR3. The germline V gene has CDR1 SGDLS and CDR2 YYNGEE. CDR3 DNA: TGTGCCAGCAGCCCCAGGACCGCGACCGGGGAGCTGTTTTTT. The encoded protein is CASSPRTATGELFF.

The V and J genes are TRBV15 and TRBJ1-4, with unresolved D. This CDR3 is built from 13 residues. Germline V CDR1 and CDR2: LNHNV, YYDKDF (reference sequence). V was clipped by 8 bases and J by 4 bases, with 11 bases between them. The CDR3 is CATAPALNEKLFF. In nucleotides, the CDR3 is TGTGCCACCGCTCCAGCCCTTAATGAAAAACTGTTTTTT.

V gene TRBV5-1 combines with J gene TRBJ2-2; the match to TRBD1 covers 10 bases. Germline CDR1 is SGHRS and CDR2 is YFSETQ. The CDR3 totals 17 residues. V was pared by 3 bases and J by 3 bases, with 8 bases of the junction left unmatched. CDR3 nucleotide sequence: TGCGCCAGCAGCTCGCTTGGTGGGACAGGGGACACCGGGGAGCTGTTTTTT. It yields the protein CASSSLGGTGDTGELFF.

The V call is TRBV7-9, the J call TRBJ2-7; D is unclear. CDR3 length: 14 residues. Trimming left V 4 bases short and J 5 bases short, with 15 bases between. In germline, CDR1 is SEHNR, CDR2 FQNEAQ (reference sequence). The CDR3 nucleotides read TGTGCCAGCAGCTCCCCCCTTAGTCAGGACGAGCAGTACTTC. This encodes CASSSPLSQDEQYF.

This chain uses TRBV7-9 with TRBJ2-3; D remains ambiguous. Trimming shortened V by 1 base and J by 6 bases, and 14 bases separated the two germline ends. Germline loops: CDR1 SEHNR, CDR2 FQNEAQ (reference sequence). The CDR3 has 15 residues. As DNA, the CDR3 is TGTGCCAGCAGCTTAGAGTGGACCGAGACGGATACGCAGTATTTT. It codes for CASSLEWTETDTQYF.

The DNA of the CDR3 is TGTGCCAGCAGCAGAACGGACAGGCACAATGAGCAGTTCTTC. Translating gives CASSRTDRHNEQFF. The chain links TRBV21-1 to TRBJ2-1; the D call of TRBD1 is as the table states it, not checked on the DNA. TRBV21-1 is termed a pseudogene. The CDR3 is 14 amino acids.

The rearrangement joins TRBV25-1 to TRBJ2-3; D call uncertain. Germline CDR1 reads MGHDK; CDR2 reads SYGVNS. The CDR3 has 16 residues. V was trimmed by 1 base and J by 0 bases, leaving 11 bases between them. The CDR3 loop is CASSESMTLSTDTQYF. CDR3 coding DNA: TGTGCCAGCAGTGAATCTATGACACTTAGCACAGATACGCAGTATTTT. Full variable domain (missing parts from reference TRBV25-1 and TRBJ2-3): EADIYQTPRYLVIGTGKKITLECSQTMGHDKMYWYQQDPGMELHLIHYSYGVNSTEKGDLSSESTVSRIRTEHFPLTLESARPSHTSQYLCASSESMTLSTDTQYFGPGTRLTVL.